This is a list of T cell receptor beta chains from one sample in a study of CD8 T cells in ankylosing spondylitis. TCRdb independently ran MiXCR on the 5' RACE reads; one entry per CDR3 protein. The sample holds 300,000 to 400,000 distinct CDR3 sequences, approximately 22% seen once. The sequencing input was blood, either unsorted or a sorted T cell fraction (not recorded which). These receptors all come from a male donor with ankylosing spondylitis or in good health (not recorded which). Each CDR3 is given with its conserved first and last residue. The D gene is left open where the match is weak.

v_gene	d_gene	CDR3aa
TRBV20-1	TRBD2	CSARPFSGGENYEQYF
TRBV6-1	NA	CASRPDSVSYEQYF
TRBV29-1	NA	CSVEAETGELFF
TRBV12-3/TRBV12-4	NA	CASSPPGNTQYF
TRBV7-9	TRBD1	CASSFAGQGNSPLHF
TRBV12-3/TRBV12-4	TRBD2	CASSFTSGGAPVNEQFF
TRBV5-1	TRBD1	CASSFDRASLSGYTF
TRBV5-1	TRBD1	CASSFFNRGRGTDTQYF
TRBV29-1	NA	CSAREWSYNEQFF
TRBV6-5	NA	CASSYSQYTGELFF
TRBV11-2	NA	CASSLEVGLAGSYNEQFF
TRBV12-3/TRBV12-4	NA	CASSFQEYNEQFF
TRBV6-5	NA	CASSYRGGGGELFF
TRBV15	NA	CATSRDLGPPIYEQYF
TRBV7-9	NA	CASESARPQETQYF
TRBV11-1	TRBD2	CASSTLAGTDTQYF
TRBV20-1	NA	CRTLSDYGYTF
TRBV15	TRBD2	CATKTGGHNEQFF
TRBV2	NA	CASSDEGTYEQYF
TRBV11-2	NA	CASSTGAGYGETQYF
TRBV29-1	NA	CSVGKEWGSYEQYF
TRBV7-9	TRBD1	CASSRSGQSNQPQHF
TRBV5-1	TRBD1	CASSGLHRGRWDTQYF
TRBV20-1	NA	CSARSTEPGETQYF
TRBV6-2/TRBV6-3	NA	CASSYRGTSGTENTEAFF
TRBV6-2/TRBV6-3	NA	CASSYFSATDTQYF
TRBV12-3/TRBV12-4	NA	CASSREDWEPQHF
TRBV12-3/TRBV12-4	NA	CASSLIGETQYF
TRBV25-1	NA	CASSEWRQNTGELFF
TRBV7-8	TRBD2	CASRFLPGGANEQFF
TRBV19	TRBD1	CASSKDRGLWETQYF
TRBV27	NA	CASSLVGGHGYTF
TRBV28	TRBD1	CATREGQGYNEQFF
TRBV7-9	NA	CASSATYGYTF
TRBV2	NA	CASSGPEGGGDEQYF
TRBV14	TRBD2	CASSLVAGANNEQFF
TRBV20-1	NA	CSASAGELFF